This T cell receptor (beta chain) came from a study of T cells in Graves' hyperthyroidism and ophthalmopathy. In this sample, this clonotype turned up many times. RNA transcripts provided the source from which TCR beta CDR3 regions were amplified. HTBI primers were the set used in a first-round RT-PCR of the TCR CDR3. TCRdb re-derived calls from the multiplex PCR reads in MiXCR, one entry per CDR3 protein. The data hold about 840,000 distinct CDR3 sequences, with approximately 40% observed a single time. Looked up from germline, CDR1 is SGHTA and CDR2 is FQGNSA. The germline V and J ends were trimmed by 1 base and 3 bases, with 7 bases remaining between them. The CDR3 runs 14 residues.

This TCR derives from a young man with Graves' hyperthyroidism. Sequenced sample: blood. J is TRBJ1-5 and V is TRBV7-2, with no clear D. The CDR3 spells CASSLVAVNQPQHF. For the CDR3, the DNA is TGTGCCAGCAGCTTAGTCGCAGTCAATCAGCCCCAGCATTTT. The whole variable domain, remainder taken from reference TRBV7-2 and TRBJ1-5, is GAGVSQSPSNKVTEKGKDVELRCDPISGHTALYWYRQSLGQGLEFLIYFQGNSAPDKSGLPSDRFSAERTGGSVSTLTIQRTQQEDSAVYLCASSLVAVNQPQHFGDGTRLSIL.